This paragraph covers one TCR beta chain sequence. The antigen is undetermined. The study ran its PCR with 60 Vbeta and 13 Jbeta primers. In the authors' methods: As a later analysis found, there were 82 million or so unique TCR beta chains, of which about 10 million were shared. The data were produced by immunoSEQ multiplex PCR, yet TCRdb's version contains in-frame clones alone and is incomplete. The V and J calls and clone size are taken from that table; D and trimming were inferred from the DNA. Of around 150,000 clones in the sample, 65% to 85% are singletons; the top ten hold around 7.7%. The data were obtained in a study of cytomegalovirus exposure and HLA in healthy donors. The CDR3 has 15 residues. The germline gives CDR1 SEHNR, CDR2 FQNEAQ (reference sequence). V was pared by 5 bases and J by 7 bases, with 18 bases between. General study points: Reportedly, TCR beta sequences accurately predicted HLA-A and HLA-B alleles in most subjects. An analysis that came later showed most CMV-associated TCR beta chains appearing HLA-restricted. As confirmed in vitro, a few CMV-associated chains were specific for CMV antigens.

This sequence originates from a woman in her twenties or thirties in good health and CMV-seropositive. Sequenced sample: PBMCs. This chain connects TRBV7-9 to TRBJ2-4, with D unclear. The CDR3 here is CASSLGQPGSNIQYF. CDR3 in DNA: TGTGCCAGCAGCCTGGGTCAGCCAGGCTCCAACATTCAGTACTTC.